The 13 T cell receptor beta chains below all came from one sample that was sequenced in a study of shared clonotypes between healthy human individuals. Some clones are missing from TCRdb's copy, which holds only in-frame ones; the method was immunoSEQ multiplex PCR. The table lists nearly 1 million clones, approximately 76% of them singletons. Sample: memory CD4+ T cells sorted from blood. Described subset: CD45RA-negative fraction. Receptor source: a man younger than 35 in good health.

The chain couples TRBV6-6 to TRBJ2-5; maybe TRBD2 (5 bases). V gave up 3 bases and J gave up 2 bases, with 10 bases separating them. From germline, CDR1 is MNHNY and CDR2 SVGAGI (reference sequence). The CDR3 spans 14 residues. The CDR3 DNA is TGTGCCAGCAGTTATGGCGGGTGGCAAGAGACCCAGTACTTC. It specifies CASSYGGWQETQYF.

This sequence joins TRBV10-2 and TRBJ2-7; D gene uncertain. The CDR3 is 15 residues long. Germline-derived CDR1 and CDR2 are WSHSY and SAAADI. V was trimmed by 0 bases and J by 0 bases, leaving 9 bases between them. CDR3 DNA sequence: TGCGCCAGCAGTGAGTCCGGTATGTCCTCCTACGAGCAGTACTTC. It encodes CASSESGMSSYEQYF.

The chain employs TRBV18 and TRBJ1-5; the match to TRBD1 covers 10 bases. The V and J ends lost 6 bases and 6 bases, in that order; junction bases with no gene match: 11. Germline CDR1 is KGHSH and CDR2 is LQKENI. The CDR3 is 16 amino acids. The CDR3 loop reads CASSPGQGRMGQPQHF. For the CDR3, the DNA is TGTGCCAGCTCGCCGGGACAGGGGCGGATGGGTCAGCCCCAGCATTTT.

The rearrangement links TRBV10-3 to TRBJ2-2; D may be TRBD1 (6 bases). Trimming removed 10 bases at V and 6 bases at J, with 15 bases between. CDR3 length: 13 amino acids. Germline lookup yields CDR1 ENHRY and CDR2 SYGVKD. CDR3 protein: CASRDTNAGELFF. The CDR3 DNA is TGTGCCAGCCGGGACACCAATGCCGGGGAGCTGTTTTTT.

The rearrangement links TRBV7-8 to TRBJ2-2; 10 bases are shared with TRBD1. Germline V CDR1 and CDR2: SGHVS, FQNEAQ. V lost 8 bases and J lost 5; bases outside the gene matches: 11. The CDR3 runs 16 residues. The CDR3 sequence is CASDLPWDRGTGELFF. The CDR3 region has the DNA TGTGCCAGCGACTTACCTTGGGACAGGGGAACCGGGGAGCTGTTTTTT.

V usage is TRBV6-1 and J usage is TRBJ2-3; a possible D gene is TRBD2 (6 bases). Germline V gives CDR1 MNHNS, CDR2 SASEGT. CDR3 size: 15 residues. V was cut by 7 bases and J by 0 bases, with 14 bases left in between. For the CDR3, the DNA is TGTGCCAGCAACCCCGCGGGGCCTAGCACAGATACGCAGTATTTT. Residues: CASNPAGPSTDTQYF.

The sample holds a few counts of this clone. The V and J genes are TRBV6-6 and TRBJ2-7; D is uncertain. Germline assignment: CDR1 MNHNY and CDR2 SVGAGI (reference sequence). The CDR3 contains 15 residues. V lost 1 base, J lost 1 base, and 11 bases lay in between. CDR3 loop: CASSYFNSPSYEQYF. The DNA of the CDR3 is TGTGCCAGCAGTTACTTTAACAGCCCTTCCTACGAGCAGTACTTC.

The CDR3 DNA follows: TGTGCCAGCAGTGTCAGCCTAGGGGGCACTGAAGCTTTCTTT. It is translated as CASSVSLGGTEAFF. V is TRBV6-1 and J is TRBJ1-1; D is perhaps TRBD1 (6 bases). V dropped 4 bases and J dropped 4 bases, with 13 bases sitting between them. The germline gives CDR1 MNHNS, CDR2 SASEGT. The CDR3 totals 14 residues.

The CDR3 region is CASSLGTGHEKLFF. The CDR3 bases are TGCGCCAGCAGCTTGGGGACAGGGCATGAAAAACTGTTTTTT. The rearrangement links TRBV5-1 to TRBJ1-4, with 8 bases fitting TRBD1. V was pared by 0 bases and J by 6 bases, with 1 base of the junction left unmatched. Germline CDR1 SGHRS, CDR2 YFSETQ. CDR3 size: 14 residues. Drawing the rest from reference TRBV5-1 and TRBJ1-4, the complete variable domain is KAGVTQTPRYLIKTRGQQVTLSCSPISGHRSVSWYQQTPGQGLQFLFEYFSETQRNKGNFPGRFSGRQFSNSRSEMNVSTLELGDSALYLCASSLGTGHEKLFFGSGTQLSVL.

This chain links TRBV7-2 with TRBJ1-6, with TRBD1 matching over 10 bases. V dropped 1 base and J dropped 7; count of bases not matched to a gene: 4. Germline CDR1 is SGHTA and CDR2 is FQGNSA. The CDR3 has 16 residues. CDR3 amino acids: CASSLGTGGRNSPLHF. In DNA form, the CDR3 reads TGTGCCAGCAGCTTAGGGACAGGGGGTCGAAATTCACCCCTCCACTTT. Based on the CDR3 plus reference TRBV7-2 and TRBJ1-6, the full variable domain is GAGVSQSPSNKVTEKGKDVELRCDPISGHTALYWYRQSLGQGLEFLIYFQGNSAPDKSGLPSDRFSAERTGGSVSTLTIQRTQQEDSAVYLCASSLGTGGRNSPLHFGNGTRLTVT.

The J gene is TRBJ1-3, the V gene TRBV30; D not resolved. CDR1 is GTSNPN and CDR2 is SVGIG in the germline V gene (reference sequence). There are 14 residues in the CDR3. V gave up 4 bases and J gave up 2 bases, with 12 bases separating them. CDR3 bases: TGTGCCTGGAACGCCCCCGGGGCTGGAAACACCATATATTTT. The encoded protein is CAWNAPGAGNTIYF.

The chain recombines TRBV5-1 with TRBJ1-1; D call uncertain. The CDR3 runs to 15 residues. The V end lost 0 bases, the J end lost 2 bases, and 11 bases lay between the germline ends. In germline, CDR1 is SGHRS, CDR2 YFSETQ. This chain's CDR3 is CASSLEGAINTEAFF. The CDR3 DNA reads TGCGCCAGCAGCTTGGAGGGAGCCATTAACACTGAAGCTTTCTTT.

The chain has TRBV6-1 and TRBJ2-3; D ambiguous. Germline lookup yields CDR1 MNHNS and CDR2 SASEGT. V was trimmed by 6 bases and J by 2 bases, leaving 9 bases between them. CDR3 size: 13 residues. Written as DNA, the CDR3 is TGTGCCAGCAGACTCGCCTCCACAGATACGCAGTATTTT. This sequence encodes CASRLASTDTQYF.